The text below deals with one T cell receptor beta chain. Its antigen is undetermined. Libraries were prepared by immunoSEQ multiplex PCR; TCRdb keeps only in-frame clonotypes and omits some of them. The table has some 97,000 clones, around 92% seen once. This sample was included in a study of siplizumab effects on memory and regulatory T cells. Whole-study results and caveats: Sequences below about 10^-5 frequency were poorly captured. As a result, only a minor fraction of alloreactive clones mapped to unstimulated subsets.

Germline V gives CDR1 SEHNR, CDR2 FQNEAQ (reference sequence). CDR3 length equals 18 residues. Unmatched junction bases numbered 12, after V lost 1 base and J lost 3 bases. This chain joins TRBV7-9 and TRBJ2-7; 10 bases fit TRBD1. Input material: Tregs sorted from blood. This TCR came from a human donor in good health. CDR3 DNA: TGTGCCAGCAGCTTAGTCGGGGGGACAGGGGCTATCTTCTACGAGCAGTACTTC. It codes for CASSLVGGTGAIFYEQYF.